A single T cell receptor (beta chain) is shown here with its context. Trimming stripped 2 bases from V and 0 bases from J, with 11 bases between. There are 16 residues in the CDR3. CDR1 LGHDT and CDR2 YNNKEL come from the germline V gene (reference sequence). This entry comes from a study of blood T cell repertoires in COVID-19. As originally analysed: Scientists estimated how many nucleated cells there were by amplifying reference gene primers. Assay used: immunoSEQ multiplex PCR; TCRdb lists only in-frame clones, some missing. Clone size and the V and J calls come from that table; the DNA yielded D and trimming. The repertoire holds about 48,000 clones, with 65% to 85% as singletons.

This sequence originates from a human donor in a cohort sampled during active COVID-19. The chain employs TRBV3-1 (or the pseudogene TRBV3-2) and TRBJ2-4, with D perhaps TRBD1 (6 bases). Sequencing input: peripheral blood. The CDR3 nucleotides are TGTGCCAGCAGCCAAACAGGGACCCTAGCCAAAAACATTCAGTACTTC. This codes for CASSQTGTLAKNIQYF.